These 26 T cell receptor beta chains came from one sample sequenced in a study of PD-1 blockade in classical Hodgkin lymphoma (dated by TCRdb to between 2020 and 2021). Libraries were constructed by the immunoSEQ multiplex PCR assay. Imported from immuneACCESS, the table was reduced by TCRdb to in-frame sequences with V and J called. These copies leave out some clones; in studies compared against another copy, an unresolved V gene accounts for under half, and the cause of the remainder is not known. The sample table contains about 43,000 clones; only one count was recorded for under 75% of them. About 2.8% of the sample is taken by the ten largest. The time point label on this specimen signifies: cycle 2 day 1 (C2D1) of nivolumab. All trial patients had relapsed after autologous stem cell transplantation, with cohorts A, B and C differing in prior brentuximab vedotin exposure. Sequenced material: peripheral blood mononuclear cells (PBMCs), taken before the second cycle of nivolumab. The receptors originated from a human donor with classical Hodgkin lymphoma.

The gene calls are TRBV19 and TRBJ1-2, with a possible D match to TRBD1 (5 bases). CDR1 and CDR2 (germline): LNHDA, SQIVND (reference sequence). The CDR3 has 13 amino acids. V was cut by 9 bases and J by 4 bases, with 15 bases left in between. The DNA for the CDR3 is TGTGCCAGCCTGGGAGCAGGGACCTATGGCTACACCTTC. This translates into CASLGAGTYGYTF.

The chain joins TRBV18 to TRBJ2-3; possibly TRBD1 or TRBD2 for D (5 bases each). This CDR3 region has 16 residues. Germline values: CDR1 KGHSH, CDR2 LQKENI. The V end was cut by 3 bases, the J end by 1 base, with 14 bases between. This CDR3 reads CASSPIGDAGTDTQYF. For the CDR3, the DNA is TGTGCCAGCTCACCCATAGGGGACGCCGGCACAGATACGCAGTATTTT.

CDR3 nucleotides: TGTGCCAGCCTATTGCCGATTGGAGCGACAGAGACCCAGTACTTC. This encodes CASLLPIGATETQYF. The chain recombines TRBV28 with TRBJ2-5; D gene ambiguous. The CDR3 consists of 15 residues. Germline V gives CDR1 MDHEN, CDR2 SYDVKM. V shed 8 bases and J shed 4 bases, with 20 bases lying between them.

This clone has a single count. In DNA form, the CDR3 reads TGTGCCAGCAGCCAATCAAGTGGAAACACCATATATTTT. It translates to CASSQSSGNTIYF. The V call is TRBV7-2, the J call TRBJ1-3; no clear D. V dropped 5 bases and J dropped 3 bases, with 8 bases sitting between them. Germline V gives CDR1 SGHTA, CDR2 FQGNSA. CDR3 length equals 13 residues.

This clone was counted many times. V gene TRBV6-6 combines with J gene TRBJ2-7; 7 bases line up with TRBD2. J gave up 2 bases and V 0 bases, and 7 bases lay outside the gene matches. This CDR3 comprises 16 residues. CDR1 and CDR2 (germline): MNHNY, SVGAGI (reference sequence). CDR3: CASSYSRLASTYEQYF. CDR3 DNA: TGTGCCAGCAGTTACTCACGACTAGCCTCCACCTACGAGCAGTACTTC.

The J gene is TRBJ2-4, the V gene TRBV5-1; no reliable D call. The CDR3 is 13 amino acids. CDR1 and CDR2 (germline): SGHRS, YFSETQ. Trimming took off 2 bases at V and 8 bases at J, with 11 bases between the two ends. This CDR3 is CASSFGQMDIQYF. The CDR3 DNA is TGCGCCAGCAGCTTCGGTCAGATGGACATTCAGTACTTC. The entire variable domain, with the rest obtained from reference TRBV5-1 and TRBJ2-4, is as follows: KAGVTQTPRYLIKTRGQQVTLSCSPISGHRSVSWYQQTPGQGLQFLFEYFSETQRNKGNFPGRFSGRQFSNSRSEMNVSTLELGDSALYLCASSFGQMDIQYFGAGTRLSVL.

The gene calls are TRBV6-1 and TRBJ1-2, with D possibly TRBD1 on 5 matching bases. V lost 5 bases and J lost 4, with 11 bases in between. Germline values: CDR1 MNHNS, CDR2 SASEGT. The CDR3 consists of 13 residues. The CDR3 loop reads CASSRGHVYGYTF. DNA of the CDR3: TGTGCCAGCAGTCGAGGACACGTCTATGGCTACACCTTC.

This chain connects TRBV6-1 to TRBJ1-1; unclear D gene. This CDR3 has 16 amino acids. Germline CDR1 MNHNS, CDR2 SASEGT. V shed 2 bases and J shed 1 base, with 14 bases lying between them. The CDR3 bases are TGTGCCAGCAGTGAACGGGGTCAATACCGGAACACTGAAGCTTTCTTT. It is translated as CASSERGQYRNTEAFF.

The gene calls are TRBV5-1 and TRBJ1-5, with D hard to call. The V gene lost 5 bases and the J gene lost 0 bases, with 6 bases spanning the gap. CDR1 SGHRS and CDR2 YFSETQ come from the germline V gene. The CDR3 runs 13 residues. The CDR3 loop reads CASSWYSNQPQHF. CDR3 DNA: TGCGCCAGCAGTTGGTATAGCAATCAGCCCCAGCATTTT.

DNA of the CDR3: TGTGCCAGCAGCACAGGGACTCACAATGAGCAGTTCTTC. Protein product: CASSTGTHNEQFF. This chain links TRBV6-5 with TRBJ2-1, with D perhaps given as TRBD1 or TRBD2 (6 bases each). Germline CDR1 is MNHEY and CDR2 is SVGAGI. This CDR3 region has 13 residues. V lost 6 bases, J lost 5 bases, and 11 bases lay in between.

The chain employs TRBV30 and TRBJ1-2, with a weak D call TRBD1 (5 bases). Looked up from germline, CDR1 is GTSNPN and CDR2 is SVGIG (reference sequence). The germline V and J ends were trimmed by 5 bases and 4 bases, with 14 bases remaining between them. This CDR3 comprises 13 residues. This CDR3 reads CAWAPGQVYGYTF. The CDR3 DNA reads TGTGCCTGGGCCCCAGGGCAGGTCTATGGCTACACCTTC.

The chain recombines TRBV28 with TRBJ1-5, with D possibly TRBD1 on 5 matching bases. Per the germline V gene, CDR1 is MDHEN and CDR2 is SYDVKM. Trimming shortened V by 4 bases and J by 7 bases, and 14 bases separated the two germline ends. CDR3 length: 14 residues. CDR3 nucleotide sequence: TGTGCCAGCAGTTCCTTTAACGGGGCCCAGCCCCAGCATTTT. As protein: CASSSFNGAQPQHF.

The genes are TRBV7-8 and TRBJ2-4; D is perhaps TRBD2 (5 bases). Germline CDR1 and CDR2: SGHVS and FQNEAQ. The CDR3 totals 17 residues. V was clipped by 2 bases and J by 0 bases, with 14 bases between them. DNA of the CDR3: TGTGCCAGCAGCTTACCCGAGGGCAGGCTAGCCAAAAACATTCAGTACTTC. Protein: CASSLPEGRLAKNIQYF.

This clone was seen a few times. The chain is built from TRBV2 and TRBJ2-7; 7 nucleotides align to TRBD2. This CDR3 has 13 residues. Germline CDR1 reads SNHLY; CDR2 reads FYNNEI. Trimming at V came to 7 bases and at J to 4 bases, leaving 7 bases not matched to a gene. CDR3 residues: CASTLGGSYEQYF. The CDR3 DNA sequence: TGTGCCAGCACCCTGGGGGGGAGTTACGAGCAGTACTTC.

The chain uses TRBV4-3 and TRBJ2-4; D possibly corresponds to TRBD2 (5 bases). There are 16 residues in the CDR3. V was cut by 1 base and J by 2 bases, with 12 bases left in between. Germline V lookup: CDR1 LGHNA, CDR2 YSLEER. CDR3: CASSQVPDGTKNIQYF. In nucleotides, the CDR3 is TGCGCCAGCAGCCAAGTTCCCGACGGGACCAAAAACATTCAGTACTTC.

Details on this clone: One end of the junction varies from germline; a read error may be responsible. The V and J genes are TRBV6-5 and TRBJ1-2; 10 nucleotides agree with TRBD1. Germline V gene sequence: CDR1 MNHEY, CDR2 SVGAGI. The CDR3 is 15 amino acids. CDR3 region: CAGSYSGTGEYGYTF. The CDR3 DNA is TGTGCCGGCAGTTACTCGGGGACAGGGGAATATGGCTACACCTTC.

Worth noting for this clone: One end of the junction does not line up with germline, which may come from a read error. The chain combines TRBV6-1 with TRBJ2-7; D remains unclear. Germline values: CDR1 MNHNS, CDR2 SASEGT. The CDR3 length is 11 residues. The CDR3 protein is CAISELDEQYF. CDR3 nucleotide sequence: TGTGCCATCAGTGAGCTGGACGAGCAGTACTTC.

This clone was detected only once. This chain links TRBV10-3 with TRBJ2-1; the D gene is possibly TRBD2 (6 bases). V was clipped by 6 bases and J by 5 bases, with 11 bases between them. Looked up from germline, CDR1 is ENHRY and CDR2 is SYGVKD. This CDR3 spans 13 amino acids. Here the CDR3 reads CAISLEGNNEQFF. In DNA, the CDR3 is TGTGCCATCAGCCTGGAGGGTAACAATGAGCAGTTCTTC.

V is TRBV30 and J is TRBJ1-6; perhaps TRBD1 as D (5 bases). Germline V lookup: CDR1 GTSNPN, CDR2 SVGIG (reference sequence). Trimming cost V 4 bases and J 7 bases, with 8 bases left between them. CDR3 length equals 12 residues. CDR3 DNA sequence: TGTGCCTGGATGGGGCAGAATTCACCCCTCCACTTT. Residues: CAWMGQNSPLHF.

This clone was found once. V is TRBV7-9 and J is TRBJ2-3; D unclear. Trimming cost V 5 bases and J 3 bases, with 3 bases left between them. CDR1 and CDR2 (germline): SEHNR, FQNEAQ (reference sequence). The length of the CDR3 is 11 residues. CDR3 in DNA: TGTGCCAGCAGCCAGACAGATACGCAGTATTTT. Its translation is CASSQTDTQYF.

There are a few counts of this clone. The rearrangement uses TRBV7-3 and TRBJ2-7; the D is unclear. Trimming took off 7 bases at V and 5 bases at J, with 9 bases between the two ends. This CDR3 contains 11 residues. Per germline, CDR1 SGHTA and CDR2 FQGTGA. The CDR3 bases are TGTGCCAGCACCAGCACCCACGAGCAGTACTTC. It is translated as CASTSTHEQYF.

CDR3: CASSIGLGLNEQFF. For the CDR3, the DNA is TGTGCCAGTAGTATCGGTCTGGGGTTGAATGAGCAGTTCTTC. The gene calls are TRBV6-5 and TRBJ2-1; D ambiguous. The CDR3 is made up of 14 amino acids. V dropped 9 bases and J dropped 7 bases, with 19 bases sitting between them. CDR1 and CDR2 (germline): MNHEY, SVGAGI.

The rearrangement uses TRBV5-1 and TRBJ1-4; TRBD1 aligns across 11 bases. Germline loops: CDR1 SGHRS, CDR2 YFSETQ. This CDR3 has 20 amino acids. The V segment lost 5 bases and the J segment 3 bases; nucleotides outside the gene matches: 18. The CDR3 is CASRDITGQGDVASNEKLFF. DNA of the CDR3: TGCGCCAGCAGAGATATAACGGGACAGGGGGATGTCGCTTCTAATGAAAAACTGTTTTTT.

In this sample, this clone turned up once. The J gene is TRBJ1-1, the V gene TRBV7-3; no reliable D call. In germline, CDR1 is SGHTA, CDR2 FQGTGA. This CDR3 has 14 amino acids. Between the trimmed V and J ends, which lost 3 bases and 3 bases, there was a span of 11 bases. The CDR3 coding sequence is TGTGCCAGCAGCTTTAATCCCTCGGACACTGAAGCTTTCTTT. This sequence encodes CASSFNPSDTEAFF.

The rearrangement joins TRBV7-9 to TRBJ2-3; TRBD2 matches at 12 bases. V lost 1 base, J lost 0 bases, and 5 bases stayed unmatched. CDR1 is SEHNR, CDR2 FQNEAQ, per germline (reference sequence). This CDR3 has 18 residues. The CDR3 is CASSLGTSGRPSTDTQYF. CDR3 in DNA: TGTGCCAGCAGCTTAGGAACTAGCGGGAGGCCTAGCACAGATACGCAGTATTTT.

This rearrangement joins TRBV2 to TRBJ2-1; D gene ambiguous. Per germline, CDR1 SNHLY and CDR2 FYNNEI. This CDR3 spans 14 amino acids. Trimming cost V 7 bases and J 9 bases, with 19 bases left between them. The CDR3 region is CASTEAFGSVEQFF. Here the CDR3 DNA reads TGTGCCAGCACCGAGGCATTTGGATCAGTTGAGCAGTTCTTC.